This T cell receptor beta chain was documented in a study of T-cell reconstitution after alpha-beta-depleted transplantation in children. This clonotype was seen ten or more times. Preparation of the TCRbeta library involved a method that used unique molecular identifiers. TCRdb re-derived calls from the PCR reads in MiXCR, one entry per CDR3 protein. The sample contains some 390,000 distinct CDR3 sequences, about a fifth of which appear only once. The germline CDR1 and CDR2 sequences are SGHDT and YYEEEE. The germline V and J ends were trimmed by 1 base and 0 bases, with 20 bases remaining between them. CDR3 length equals 18 residues.

The TCR sequence derives from a human donor who donated a stem cell graft to a child with acute myeloid leukemia. This sample comprised PBMCs from the stem cell graft donor, obtained from the stem cell graft. V and J are TRBV5-6 and TRBJ2-7; D possibly uses TRBD1 or TRBD2 (5 bases each). CDR3 nucleotides: TGTGCCAGCAGCTTGACCAGCGCCATCCGGGACCCCTCCTACGAGCAGTACTTC. Translating gives CASSLTSAIRDPSYEQYF.